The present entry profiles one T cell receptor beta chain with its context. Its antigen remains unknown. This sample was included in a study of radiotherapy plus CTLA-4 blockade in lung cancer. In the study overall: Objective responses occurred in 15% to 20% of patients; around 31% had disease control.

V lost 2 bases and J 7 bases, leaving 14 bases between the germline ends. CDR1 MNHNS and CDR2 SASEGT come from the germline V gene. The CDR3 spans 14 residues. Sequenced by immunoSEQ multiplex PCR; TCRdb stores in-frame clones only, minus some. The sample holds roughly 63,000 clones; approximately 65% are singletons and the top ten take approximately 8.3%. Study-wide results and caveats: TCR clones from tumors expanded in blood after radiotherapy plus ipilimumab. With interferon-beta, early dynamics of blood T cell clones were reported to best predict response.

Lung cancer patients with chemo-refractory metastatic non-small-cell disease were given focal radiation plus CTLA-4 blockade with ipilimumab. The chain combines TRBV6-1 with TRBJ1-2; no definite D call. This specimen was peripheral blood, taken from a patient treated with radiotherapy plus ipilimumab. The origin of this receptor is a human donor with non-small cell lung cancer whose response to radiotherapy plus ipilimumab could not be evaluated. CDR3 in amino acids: CASSEYTNLAGYTF. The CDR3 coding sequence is TGTGCCAGCAGTGAATATACAAACCTAGCTGGCTACACCTTC.